This T cell receptor (beta chain) was sequenced for a study of control samples from healthy donors and cancer patients. Germline assignment: CDR1 SGHRS and CDR2 YFSETQ. This CDR3 has 16 amino acids. Trimming cost V 4 bases and J 0 bases, with 13 bases left between them. The protocol was immunoSEQ multiplex PCR, while the TCRdb copy is restricted to in-frame clones and leaves out a portion. The sample is made up of some 190,000 clones, and the top ten hold roughly 2% of it. The sample comprised blood. The sequence came from a woman between 25 and 40 years old in good health. J is TRBJ2-2 and V is TRBV5-1; D is unresolved. CDR3 coding DNA: TGCGCCAGCAGCCCCGGCGGACGAACGAACACCGGGGAGCTGTTTTTT. It yields the protein CASSPGGRTNTGELFF.